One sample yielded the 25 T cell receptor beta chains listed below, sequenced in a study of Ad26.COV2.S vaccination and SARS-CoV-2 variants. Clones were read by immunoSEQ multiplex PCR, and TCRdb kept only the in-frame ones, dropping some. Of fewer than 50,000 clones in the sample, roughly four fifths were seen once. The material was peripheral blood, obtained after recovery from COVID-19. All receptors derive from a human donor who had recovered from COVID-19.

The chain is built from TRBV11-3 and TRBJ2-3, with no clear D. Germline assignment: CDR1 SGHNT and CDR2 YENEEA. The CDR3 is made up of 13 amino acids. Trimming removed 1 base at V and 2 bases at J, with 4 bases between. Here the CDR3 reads CASSLAPTDTQYF. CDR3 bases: TGTGCCAGCAGCTTAGCCCCCACAGATACGCAGTATTTT.

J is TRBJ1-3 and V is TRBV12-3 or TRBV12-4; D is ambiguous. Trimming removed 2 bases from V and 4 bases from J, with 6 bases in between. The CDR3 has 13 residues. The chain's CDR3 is CASSLSQGNTIYF. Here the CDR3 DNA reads TGTGCCAGCAGTTTAAGCCAGGGAAACACCATATATTTT.

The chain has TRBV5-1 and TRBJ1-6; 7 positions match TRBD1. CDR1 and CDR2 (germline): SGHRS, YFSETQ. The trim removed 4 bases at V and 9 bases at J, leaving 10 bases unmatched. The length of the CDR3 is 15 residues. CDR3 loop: CASSQGQREGSPLHF. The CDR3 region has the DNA TGCGCCAGCAGCCAGGGACAGAGGGAAGGTTCACCCCTCCACTTT.

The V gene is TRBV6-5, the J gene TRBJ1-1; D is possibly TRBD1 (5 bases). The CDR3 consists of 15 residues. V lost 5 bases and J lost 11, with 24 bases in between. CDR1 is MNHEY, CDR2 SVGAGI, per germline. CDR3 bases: TGTGCCAGCAGTCATGACGGGACTCTTAGTGTTGGGGCTTTCTTT. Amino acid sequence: CASSHDGTLSVGAFF.

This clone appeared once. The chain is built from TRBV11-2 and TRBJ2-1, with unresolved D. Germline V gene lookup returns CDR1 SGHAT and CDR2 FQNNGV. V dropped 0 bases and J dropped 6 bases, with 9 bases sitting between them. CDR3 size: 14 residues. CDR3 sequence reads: CASSLDPESNEQFF. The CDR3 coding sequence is TGTGCCAGCAGCTTAGATCCCGAGAGCAATGAGCAGTTCTTC.

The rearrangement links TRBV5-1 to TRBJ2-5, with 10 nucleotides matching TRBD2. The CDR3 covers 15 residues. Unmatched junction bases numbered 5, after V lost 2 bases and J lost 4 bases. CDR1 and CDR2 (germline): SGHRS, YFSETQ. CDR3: CASSFSSGSRETQYF. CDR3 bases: TGCGCCAGCAGCTTTTCTAGCGGGAGCCGAGAGACCCAGTACTTC.

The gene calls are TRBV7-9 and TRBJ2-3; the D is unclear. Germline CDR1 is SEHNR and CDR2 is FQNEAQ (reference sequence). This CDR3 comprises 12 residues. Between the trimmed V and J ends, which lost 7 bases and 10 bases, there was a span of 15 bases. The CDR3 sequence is CASTQQGTAQYF. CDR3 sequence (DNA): TGTGCCAGCACCCAACAAGGAACGGCGCAGTATTTT.

The CDR3 protein is CASSYDTTTGGYTF. The CDR3 DNA reads as TGTGCCAGCAGTTACGACACAACGACGGGCGGCTACACCTTC. This chain uses TRBV6-6 with TRBJ1-2; D gene ambiguous. The CDR3 is made up of 14 amino acids. Trimming removed 2 bases at V and 8 bases at J, with 15 bases between. CDR1 and CDR2 from the germline V gene are MNHNY and SVGAGI (reference sequence).

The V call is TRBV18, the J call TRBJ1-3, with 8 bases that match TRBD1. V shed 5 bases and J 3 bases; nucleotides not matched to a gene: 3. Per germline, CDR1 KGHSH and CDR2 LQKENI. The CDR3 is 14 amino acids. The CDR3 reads CASSSGQGGNTIYF. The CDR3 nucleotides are TGTGCCAGCTCATCTGGACAGGGTGGAAACACCATATATTTT.

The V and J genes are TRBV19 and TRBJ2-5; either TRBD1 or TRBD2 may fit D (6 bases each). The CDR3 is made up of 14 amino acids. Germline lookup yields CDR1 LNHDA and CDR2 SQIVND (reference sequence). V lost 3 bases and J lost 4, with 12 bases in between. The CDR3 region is CASSIAGGIETQYF. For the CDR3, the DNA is TGTGCCAGTAGTATCGCCGGGGGCATAGAGACCCAGTACTTC. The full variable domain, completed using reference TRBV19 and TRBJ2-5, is DGGITQSPKYLFRKEGQNVTLSCEQNLNHDAMYWYRQDPGQGLRLIYYSQIVNDFQKGDIAEGYSVSREKKESFPLTVTSAQKNPTAFYLCASSIAGGIETQYFGPGTRLLVL.

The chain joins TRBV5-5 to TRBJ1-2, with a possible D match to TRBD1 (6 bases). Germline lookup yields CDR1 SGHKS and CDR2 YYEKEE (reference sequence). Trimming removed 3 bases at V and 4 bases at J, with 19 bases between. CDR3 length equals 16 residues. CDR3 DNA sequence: TGTGCCAGCAGCTCAAGACTCCAGGGGAGGGGCTATGGCTACACCTTC. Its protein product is CASSSRLQGRGYGYTF.

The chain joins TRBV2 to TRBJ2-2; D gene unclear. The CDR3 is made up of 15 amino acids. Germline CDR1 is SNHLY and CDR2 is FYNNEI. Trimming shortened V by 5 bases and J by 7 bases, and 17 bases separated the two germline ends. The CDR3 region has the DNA TGTGCCAGCAGTCCATGGTTAGAGTCGGGCGGGGAGCTGTTTTTT. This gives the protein CASSPWLESGGELFF.

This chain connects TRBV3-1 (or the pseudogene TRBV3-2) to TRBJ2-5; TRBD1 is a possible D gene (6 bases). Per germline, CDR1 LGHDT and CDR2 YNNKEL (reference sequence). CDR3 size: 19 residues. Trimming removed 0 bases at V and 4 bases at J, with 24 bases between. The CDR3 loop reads CASSQDRGRGSPTRETQYF. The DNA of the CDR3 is TGTGCCAGCAGCCAAGATCGGGGCAGGGGCTCCCCAACCCGAGAGACCCAGTACTTC.

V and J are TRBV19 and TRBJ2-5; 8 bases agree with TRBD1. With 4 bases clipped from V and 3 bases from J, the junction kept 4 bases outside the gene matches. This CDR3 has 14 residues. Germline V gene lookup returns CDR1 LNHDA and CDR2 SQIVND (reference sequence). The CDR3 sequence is CASSTRTGKETQYF. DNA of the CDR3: TGTGCCAGTAGTACTCGGACAGGGAAAGAGACCCAGTACTTC.

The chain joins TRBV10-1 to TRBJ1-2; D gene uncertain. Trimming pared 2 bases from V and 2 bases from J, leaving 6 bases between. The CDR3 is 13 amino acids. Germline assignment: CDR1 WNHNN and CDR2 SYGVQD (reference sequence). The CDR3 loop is CASSEGLNYGYTF. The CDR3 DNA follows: TGCGCCAGCAGTGAGGGGTTGAACTATGGCTACACCTTC.

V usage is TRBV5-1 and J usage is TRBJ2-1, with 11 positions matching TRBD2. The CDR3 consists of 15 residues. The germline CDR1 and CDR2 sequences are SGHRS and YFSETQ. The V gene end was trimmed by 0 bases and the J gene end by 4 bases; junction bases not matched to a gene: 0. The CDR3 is CASSLGLAGYNEQFF. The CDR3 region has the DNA TGCGCCAGCAGCTTGGGACTAGCGGGGTACAATGAGCAGTTCTTC.

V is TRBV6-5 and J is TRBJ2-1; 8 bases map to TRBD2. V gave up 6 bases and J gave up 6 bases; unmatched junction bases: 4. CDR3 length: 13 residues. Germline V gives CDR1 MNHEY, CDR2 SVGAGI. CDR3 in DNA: TGTGCCAGCAGGCGGGAGGTCGGCAATGAGCAGTTCTTC. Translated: CASRREVGNEQFF.

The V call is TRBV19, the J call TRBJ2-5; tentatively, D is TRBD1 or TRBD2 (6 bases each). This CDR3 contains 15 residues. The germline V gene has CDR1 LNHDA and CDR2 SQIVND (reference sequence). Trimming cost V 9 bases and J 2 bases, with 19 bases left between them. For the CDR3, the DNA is TGTGCCAGCACCCCCGTAGGGGGGCTTCAAGAGACCCAGTACTTC. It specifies CASTPVGGLQETQYF. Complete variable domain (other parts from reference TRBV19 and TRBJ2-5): DGGITQSPKYLFRKEGQNVTLSCEQNLNHDAMYWYRQDPGQGLRLIYYSQIVNDFQKGDIAEGYSVSREKKESFPLTVTSAQKNPTAFYLCASTPVGGLQETQYFGPGTRLLVL.

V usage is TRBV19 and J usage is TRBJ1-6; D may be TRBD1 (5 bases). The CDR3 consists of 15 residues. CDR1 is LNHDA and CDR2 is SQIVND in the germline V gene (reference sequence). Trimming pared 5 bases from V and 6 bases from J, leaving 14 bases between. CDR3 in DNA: TGTGCCAGTAGTCCTCCGGGACGGAGTAATTCACCCCTCCACTTT. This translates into CASSPPGRSNSPLHF.

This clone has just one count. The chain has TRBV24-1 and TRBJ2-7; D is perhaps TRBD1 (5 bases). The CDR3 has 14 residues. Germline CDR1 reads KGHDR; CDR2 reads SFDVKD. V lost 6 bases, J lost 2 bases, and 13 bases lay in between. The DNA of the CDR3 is TGTGCCACCAGTCCGGCAGGGTCAACCTACGAGCAGTACTTC. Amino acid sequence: CATSPAGSTYEQYF.

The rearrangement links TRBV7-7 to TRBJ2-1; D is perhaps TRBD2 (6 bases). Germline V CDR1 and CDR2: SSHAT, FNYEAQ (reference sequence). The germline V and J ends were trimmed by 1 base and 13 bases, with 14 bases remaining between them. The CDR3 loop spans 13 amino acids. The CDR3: CASSLDVGGLQFF. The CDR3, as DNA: TGTGCCAGCAGCTTAGACGTGGGGGGTCTCCAGTTCTTC.

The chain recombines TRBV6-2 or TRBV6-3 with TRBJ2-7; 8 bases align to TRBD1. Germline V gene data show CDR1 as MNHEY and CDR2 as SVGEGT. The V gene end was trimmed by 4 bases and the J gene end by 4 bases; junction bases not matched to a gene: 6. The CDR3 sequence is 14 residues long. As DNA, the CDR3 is TGTGCCAGCAGTTTCTCAGGGGGCCGGTACGAGCAGTACTTC. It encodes CASSFSGGRYEQYF.

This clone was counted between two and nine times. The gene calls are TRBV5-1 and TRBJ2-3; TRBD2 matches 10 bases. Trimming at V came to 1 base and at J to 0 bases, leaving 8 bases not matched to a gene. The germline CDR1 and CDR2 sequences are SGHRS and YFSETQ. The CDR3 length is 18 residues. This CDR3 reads CASSLLSSGGGSTDTQYF. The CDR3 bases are TGCGCCAGCAGCTTGTTGTCTAGCGGGGGCGGTAGCACAGATACGCAGTATTTT.

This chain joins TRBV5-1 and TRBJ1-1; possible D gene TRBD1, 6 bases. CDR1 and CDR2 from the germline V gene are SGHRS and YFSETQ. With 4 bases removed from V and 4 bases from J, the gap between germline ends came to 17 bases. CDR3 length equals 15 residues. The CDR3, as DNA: TGCGCCAGCAGCCGTCGTGAAGGGGGTGGCACTGAAGCTTTCTTT. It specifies CASSRREGGGTEAFF.

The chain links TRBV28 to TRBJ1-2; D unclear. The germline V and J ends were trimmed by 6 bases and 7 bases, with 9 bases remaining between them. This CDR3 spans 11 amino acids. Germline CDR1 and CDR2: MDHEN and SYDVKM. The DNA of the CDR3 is TGTGCCAGCAGCTCGACGGTTGGCTACACCTTC. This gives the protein CASSSTVGYTF.